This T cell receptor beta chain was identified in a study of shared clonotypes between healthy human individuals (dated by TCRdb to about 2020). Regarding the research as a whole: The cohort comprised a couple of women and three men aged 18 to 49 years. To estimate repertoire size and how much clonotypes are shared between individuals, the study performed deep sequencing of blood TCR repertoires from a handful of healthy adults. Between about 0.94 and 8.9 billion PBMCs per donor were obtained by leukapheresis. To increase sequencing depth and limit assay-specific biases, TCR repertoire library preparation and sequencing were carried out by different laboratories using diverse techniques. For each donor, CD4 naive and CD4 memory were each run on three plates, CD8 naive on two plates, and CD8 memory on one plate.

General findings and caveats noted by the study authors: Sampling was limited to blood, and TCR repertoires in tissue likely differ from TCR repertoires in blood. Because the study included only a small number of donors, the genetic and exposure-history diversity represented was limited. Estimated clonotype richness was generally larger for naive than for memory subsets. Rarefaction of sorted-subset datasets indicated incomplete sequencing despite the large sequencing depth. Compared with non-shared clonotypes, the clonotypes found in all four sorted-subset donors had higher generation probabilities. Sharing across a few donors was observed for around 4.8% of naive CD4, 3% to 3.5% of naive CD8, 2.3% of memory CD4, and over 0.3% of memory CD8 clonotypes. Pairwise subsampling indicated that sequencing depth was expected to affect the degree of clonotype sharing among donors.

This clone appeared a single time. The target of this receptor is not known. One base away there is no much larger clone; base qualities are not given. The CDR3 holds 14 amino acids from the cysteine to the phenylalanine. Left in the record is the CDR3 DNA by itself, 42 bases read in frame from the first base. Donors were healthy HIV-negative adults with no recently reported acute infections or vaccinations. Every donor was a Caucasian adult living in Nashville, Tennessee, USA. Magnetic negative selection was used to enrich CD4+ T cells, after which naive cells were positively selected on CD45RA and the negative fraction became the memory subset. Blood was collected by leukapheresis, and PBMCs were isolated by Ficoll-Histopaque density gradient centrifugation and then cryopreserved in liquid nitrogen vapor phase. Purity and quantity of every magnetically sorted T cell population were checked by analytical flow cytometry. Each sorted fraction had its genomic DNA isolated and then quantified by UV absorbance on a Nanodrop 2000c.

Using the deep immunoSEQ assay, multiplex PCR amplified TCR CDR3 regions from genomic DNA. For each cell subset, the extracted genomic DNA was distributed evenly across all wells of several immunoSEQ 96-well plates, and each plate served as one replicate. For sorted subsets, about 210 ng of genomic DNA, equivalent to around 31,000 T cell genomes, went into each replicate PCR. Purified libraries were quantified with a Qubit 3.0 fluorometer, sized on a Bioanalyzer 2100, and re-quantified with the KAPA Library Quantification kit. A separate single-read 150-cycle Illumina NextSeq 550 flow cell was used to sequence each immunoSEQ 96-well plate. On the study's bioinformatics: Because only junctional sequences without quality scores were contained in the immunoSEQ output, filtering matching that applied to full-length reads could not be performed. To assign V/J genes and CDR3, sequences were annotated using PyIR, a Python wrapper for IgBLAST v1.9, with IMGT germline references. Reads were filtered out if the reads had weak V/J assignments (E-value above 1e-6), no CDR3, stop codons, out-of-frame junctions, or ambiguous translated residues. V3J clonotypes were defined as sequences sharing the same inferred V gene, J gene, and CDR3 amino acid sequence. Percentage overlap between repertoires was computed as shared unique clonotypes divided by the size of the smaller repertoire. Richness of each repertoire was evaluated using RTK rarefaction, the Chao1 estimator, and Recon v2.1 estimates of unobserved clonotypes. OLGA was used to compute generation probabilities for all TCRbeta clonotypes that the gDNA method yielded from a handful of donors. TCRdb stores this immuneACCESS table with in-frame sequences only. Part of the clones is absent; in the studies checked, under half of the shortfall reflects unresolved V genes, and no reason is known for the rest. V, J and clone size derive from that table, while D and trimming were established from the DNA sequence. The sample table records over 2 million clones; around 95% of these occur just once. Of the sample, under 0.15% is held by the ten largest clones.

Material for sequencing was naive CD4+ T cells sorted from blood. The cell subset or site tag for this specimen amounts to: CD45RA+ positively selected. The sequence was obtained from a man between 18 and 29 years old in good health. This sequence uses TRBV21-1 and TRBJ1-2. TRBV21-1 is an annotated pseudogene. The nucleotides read TGTGCCAGCAGCTCCCGGCGGGGGGTTAGGGGCTACACCTTC. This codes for CASSSRRGVRGYTF.